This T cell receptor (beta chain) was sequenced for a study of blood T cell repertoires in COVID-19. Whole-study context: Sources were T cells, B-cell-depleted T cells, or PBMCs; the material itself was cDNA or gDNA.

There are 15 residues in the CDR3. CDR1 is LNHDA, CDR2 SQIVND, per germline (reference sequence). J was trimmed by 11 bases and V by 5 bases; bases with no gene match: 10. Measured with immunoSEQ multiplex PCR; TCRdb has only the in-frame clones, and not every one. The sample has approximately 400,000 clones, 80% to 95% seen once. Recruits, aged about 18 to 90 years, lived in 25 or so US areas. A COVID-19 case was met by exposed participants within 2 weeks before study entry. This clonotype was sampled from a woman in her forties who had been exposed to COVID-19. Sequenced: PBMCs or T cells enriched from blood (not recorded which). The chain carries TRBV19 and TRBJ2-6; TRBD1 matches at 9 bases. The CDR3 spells CASSSYRGQGDVLTF. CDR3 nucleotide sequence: TGTGCCAGTAGTTCCTACAGGGGGCAGGGGGACGTCCTGACTTTC.